This T cell receptor (beta chain) emerged from a study of CXCR3-negative and CXCR3-positive naive CD8 T cells. The CDR3 is made up of 16 amino acids. Germline CDR1 is MDHEN and CDR2 is SYDVKM. As concerns this clonotype: The target antigen is unknown.

Through 5' RACE with UMI labels, the TRB cDNA libraries were prepared. One entry per CDR3 protein, without DNA, is what TCRdb gives after re-calling the 5' RACE reads. This sample lists fewer than 55,000 distinct CDR3 sequences; its ten largest clones have over 1.2%. Findings and limits, study-wide: TRBV-TRBJ usage matched between naive CXCR3-negative and CXCR3-positive cells but not between memory cells.

The receptor comes from a human donor in good health. Some clones in this sample may be carry-over from other donors' samples. Specimen: naive CXCR3- CD8+ T cells from blood. The sample's subset: CD45RO-CCR7+CD27+CD95- naive CD8+ T cells lacking CXCR3 (TNR3-). The V and J genes are TRBV28 and TRBJ2-7; TCRdb's D gene call, TRBD2, goes unchecked for lack of DNA. The CDR3 reads CASSPRTSGGVVEQYF.